This T cell receptor beta chain comes out of a study of blood T cell repertoires in COVID-19. Study background: From the United States, Italy and Spain came samples of acute and convalescent COVID-19. The analysed material was cDNA or gDNA that came from T cells, B-cell-depleted T cells, or PBMCs.

Sequenced by immunoSEQ multiplex PCR; TCRdb stores in-frame clones only, minus some. This sample has 200,000 to 250,000 clones, with about 86% found just once. Germline V gene data show CDR1 as KGHSH and CDR2 as LQKENI. V was clipped by 3 bases and J by 9 bases; unmatched bases: 9. This CDR3 region has 15 residues. The sequenced sample consisted of peripheral blood. The sequence came from a man aged 18-30 years with active or convalescent COVID-19. The rearrangement uses TRBV18 and TRBJ2-1; 9 bases fit TRBD1. The CDR3 bases are TGTGCCAGCTCACCTAGAGCAAGACAGGGGGTTGAGCAGTTCTTC. It specifies CASSPRARQGVEQFF.